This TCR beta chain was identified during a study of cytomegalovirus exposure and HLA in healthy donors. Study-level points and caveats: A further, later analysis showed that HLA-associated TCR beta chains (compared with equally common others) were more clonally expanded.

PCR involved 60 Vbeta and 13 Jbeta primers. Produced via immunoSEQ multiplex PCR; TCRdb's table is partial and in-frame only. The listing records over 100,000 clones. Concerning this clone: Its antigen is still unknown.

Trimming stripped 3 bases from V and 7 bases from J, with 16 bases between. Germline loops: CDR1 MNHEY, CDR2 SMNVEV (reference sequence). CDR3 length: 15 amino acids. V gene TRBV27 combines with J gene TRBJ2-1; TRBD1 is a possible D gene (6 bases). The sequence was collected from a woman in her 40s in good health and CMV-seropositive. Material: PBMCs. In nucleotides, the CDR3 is TGTGCCAGCAGTTTCCTTGACCAGGGGACGAATGAGCAGTTCTTC. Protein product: CASSFLDQGTNEQFF.